Below, one TCR beta chain is given with its context. Vbeta (60) and Jbeta (13) primers were used in the PCR. Sequenced by immunoSEQ multiplex PCR; TCRdb stores in-frame clones only, minus some. The sample shows roughly 130,000 clones, under 90% of them seen only once. This CDR3 spans 18 amino acids. The V segment lost 7 bases and the J segment 2 bases; nucleotides outside the gene matches: 16. The germline gives CDR1 MNHEY, CDR2 SMNVEV (reference sequence). This sample was taken from a study of cytomegalovirus exposure and HLA in healthy donors. The sequence derives from a middle-aged woman in good health and CMV-seronegative. The material sequenced was PBMCs. The J gene is TRBJ2-1, the V gene TRBV27; TRBD2 matches 8 bases. The CDR3 reads CASKTSGGPFLPYNEQFF. CDR3 coding DNA: TGTGCCAGCAAAACCAGCGGGGGCCCCTTTTTACCCTACAATGAGCAGTTCTTC.